The clone carrying this T cell receptor (beta chain) came up once. These data are taken from a study of T cell changes during pregnancy in multiple sclerosis. Germline assignment: CDR1 SEHNR and CDR2 FQNEAQ (reference sequence). This CDR3 spans 17 amino acids. Trimming stripped 4 bases from V and 0 bases from J, with 16 bases between. The protocol was immunoSEQ multiplex PCR, while the TCRdb copy is restricted to in-frame clones and leaves out a portion. The sample includes around 110,000 clones, about 90% of them seen just once. The sequences come from peripheral blood, collected before pregnancy. This chain joins TRBV7-9 and TRBJ2-1; D not certain. The source is a female donor with multiple sclerosis, enrolled in a pregnancy study. CDR3 in amino acids: CASSSEAAVSSYNEQFF. The CDR3 DNA reads TGTGCCAGCAGCTCCGAGGCCGCCGTTAGCTCCTACAATGAGCAGTTCTTC.